This TCR beta chain was observed in a study of identical twins' blood T cells. Study-level findings and limits: Abundant TCRbeta CDR3s overlapped more between twins than with unrelated donors.

All three twin pairs grew up together with likely shared infections and vaccines. Details on this clonotype: Its cognate antigen is unknown.

TCRdb fed the 5' RACE reads into MiXCR, producing one record per CDR3 protein. This sample has roughly 380,000 distinct CDR3 sequences, with about 28% found just once. This CDR3 is 16 amino acids long. The V end was cut by 0 bases, the J end by 0 bases, with 10 bases between. From germline, CDR1 is SGHRS and CDR2 YFSETQ. This TCR was recovered from a woman between 18 and 49 years old in good health. This chain connects TRBV5-1 to TRBJ1-3; unclear D gene. The sample consisted of PBMCs. CDR3 sequence (DNA): TGCGCCAGCAGCTTGGTTCTGAGATCCTCTGGAAACACCATATATTTT. This translates into CASSLVLRSSGNTIYF.